A selection of T cell receptor beta chains follows, all from one sample in a study of blood T cell repertoires in COVID-19. Libraries were prepared by immunoSEQ multiplex PCR; TCRdb keeps only in-frame clonotypes and omits some of them. The sample yields roughly 250,000 clones, 80% to 85% seen once. The specimen sequenced was peripheral blood. The receptors derive from a woman aged 40-49 years who had recovered from COVID-19. The CDR3 runs from the conserved cysteine through the conserved F or W. Each record gives: V gene, D gene, clone size, J gene, CDR3 protein, CDR3 DNA. The D gene is left open where the match is weak. Size is stated for part of the rows, as once, few or many counts, or as a class when the clone is expanded.

>TRBV11-3|NA|NA|TRBJ1-3
CASNLKQEDSGNTIYF
TGTGCCAGCAACCTTAAACAGGAAGACTCTGGAAACACCATATATTTT
>TRBV5-1|NA|NA|TRBJ2-3
CASGPDDTQYF
TGCGCCAGCGGGCCCGACGATACGCAGTATTTT
>TRBV30|NA|NA|TRBJ2-7
CAWSVGTYEQYF
TGTGCCTGGAGCGTCGGGACCTACGAGCAGTACTTC
>TRBV28|NA|once|TRBJ1-2
CASSGFGEGGGYGYTF
TGTGCCAGCAGTGGGTTCGGGGAAGGCGGGGGGTATGGCTACACCTTC
>TRBV5-1|TRBD2|few|TRBJ2-5
CASSLGTSGGYQETQYF
TGCGCCAGCAGCTTGGGAACTAGCGGGGGCTACCAAGAGACCCAGTACTTC
>TRBV11-2|NA|NA|TRBJ2-1
CASSFTGGPDEQFF
TGTGCCAGCAGCTTCACAGGTGGGCCCGATGAGCAGTTCTTC
>TRBV11-3|TRBD1|NA|TRBJ2-7
CASSLGTGEAYEQYF
TGTGCCAGCAGCTTAGGGACAGGAGAAGCCTACGAGCAGTACTTC
>TRBV28|NA|NA|TRBJ1-2
CASSSRGDGYTF
TGTGCCAGCAGTTCCAGGGGAGATGGCTACACCTTC
>TRBV2|NA|few|TRBJ2-2
CASSVRGASISGELFF
TGTGCCAGCAGTGTCCGGGGGGCGAGTATCTCCGGGGAGCTGTTTTTT
>TRBV11-2|NA|NA|TRBJ2-5
CASRPGAEETQYF
TGTGCCAGCAGACCGGGAGCAGAAGAGACCCAGTACTTC
>TRBV5-6|NA|NA|TRBJ1-2
CASSLLQYQPYGYTF
TGTGCCAGCAGCTTGTTACAGTATCAGCCCTATGGCTACACCTTC